The source of this T cell receptor beta chain is a study of blood T cell repertoires in COVID-19. The data were produced by immunoSEQ multiplex PCR, yet TCRdb's version contains in-frame clones alone and is incomplete. Of 170,000 or so clones in the sample, 85% to 90% were seen once. Germline CDR1 MGHDK, CDR2 SYGVNS. V dropped 2 bases and J dropped 3 bases, with 10 bases sitting between them. The CDR3 sequence is 14 residues long. This clonotype was sampled from a man aged 35 to 55 who had recovered from COVID-19. Material: PBMCs or T cells enriched from blood (not recorded which). This chain joins TRBV25-1 and TRBJ2-5; possible D gene TRBD1, 6 bases. The DNA of the CDR3 is TGTGCCAGCAGTGAAAGGGACATCGAAGAGACCCAGTACTTC. This translates into CASSERDIEETQYF.